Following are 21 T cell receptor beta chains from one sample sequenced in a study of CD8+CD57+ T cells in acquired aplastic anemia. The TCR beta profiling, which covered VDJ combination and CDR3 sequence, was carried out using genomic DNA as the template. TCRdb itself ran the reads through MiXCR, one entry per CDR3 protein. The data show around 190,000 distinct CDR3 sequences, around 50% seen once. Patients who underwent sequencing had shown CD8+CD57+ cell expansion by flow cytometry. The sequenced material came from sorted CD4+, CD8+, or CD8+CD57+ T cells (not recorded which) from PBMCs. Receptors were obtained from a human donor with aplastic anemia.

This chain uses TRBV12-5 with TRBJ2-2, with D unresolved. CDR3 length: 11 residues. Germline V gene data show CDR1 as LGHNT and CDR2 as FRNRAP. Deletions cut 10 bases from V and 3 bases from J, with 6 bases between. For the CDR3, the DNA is TGTGCTAAGGGTCACACCGGGGAGCTGTTTTTT. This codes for CAKGHTGELFF.

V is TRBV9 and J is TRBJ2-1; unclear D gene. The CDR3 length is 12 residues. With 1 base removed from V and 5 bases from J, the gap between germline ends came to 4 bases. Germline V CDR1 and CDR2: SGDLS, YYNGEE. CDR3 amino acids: CASSVQNNEQFF. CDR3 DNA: TGTGCCAGCAGCGTACAGAACAATGAGCAGTTCTTC. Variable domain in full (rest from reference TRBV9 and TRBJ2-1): DSGVTQTPKHLITATGQRVTLRCSPRSGDLSVYWYQQSLDQGLQFLIQYYNGEERAKGNILERFSAQQFPDLHSELNLSSLELGDSALYFCASSVQNNEQFFGPGTRLTVL.

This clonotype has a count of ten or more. The CDR3 DNA follows: TGTGCCAGCAGAACAGGGGCCGAGCAGTACTTC. Protein sequence: CASRTGAEQYF. The chain uses TRBV12-3 or TRBV12-4 and TRBJ2-7, with TRBD1 matching over 7 bases. This CDR3 has 11 amino acids. V lost 6 bases, J lost 6 bases, and 2 bases stayed unmatched.

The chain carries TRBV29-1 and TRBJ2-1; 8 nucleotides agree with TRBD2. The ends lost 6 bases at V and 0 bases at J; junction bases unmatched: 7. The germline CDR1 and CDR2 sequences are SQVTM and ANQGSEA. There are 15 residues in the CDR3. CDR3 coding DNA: TGCAGCGTAGTTAGGACTAGCAGCTCCTACAATGAGCAGTTCTTC. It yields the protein CSVVRTSSSYNEQFF.

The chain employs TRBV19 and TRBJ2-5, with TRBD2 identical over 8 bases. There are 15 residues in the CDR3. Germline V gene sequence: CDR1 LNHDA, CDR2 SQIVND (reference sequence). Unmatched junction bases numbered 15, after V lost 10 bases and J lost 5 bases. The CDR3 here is CATTAGAALKETQYF. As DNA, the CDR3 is TGTGCCACCACAGCGGGAGCCGCCCTCAAGGAGACCCAGTACTTC.

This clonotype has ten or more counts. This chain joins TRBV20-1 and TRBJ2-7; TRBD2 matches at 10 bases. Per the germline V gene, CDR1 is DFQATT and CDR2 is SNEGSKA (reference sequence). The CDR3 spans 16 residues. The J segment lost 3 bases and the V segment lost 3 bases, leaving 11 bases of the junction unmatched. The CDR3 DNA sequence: TGCAGTGCTAGGGGAGGGGTAGCGGGGGGCCTCTACGAGCAGTACTTC. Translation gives CSARGGVAGGLYEQYF.

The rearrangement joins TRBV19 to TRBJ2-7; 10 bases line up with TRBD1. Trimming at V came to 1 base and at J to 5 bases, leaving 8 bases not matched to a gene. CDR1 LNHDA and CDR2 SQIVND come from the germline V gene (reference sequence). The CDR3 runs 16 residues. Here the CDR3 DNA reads TGTGCCAGTAGTATAGCCACCGGGACAGGGGTCAACGAGCAGTACTTC. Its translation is CASSIATGTGVNEQYF.

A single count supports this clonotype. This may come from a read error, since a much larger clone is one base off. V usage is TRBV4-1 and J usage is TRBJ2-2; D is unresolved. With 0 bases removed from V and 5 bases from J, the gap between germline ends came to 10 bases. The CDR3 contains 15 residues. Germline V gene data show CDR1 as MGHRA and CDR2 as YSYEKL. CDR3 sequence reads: CASSQDHPATGELFF. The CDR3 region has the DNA TGCGCCAGCAGCCAAGATCACCCGGCTACCGGGGAGCTGTTTTTT.

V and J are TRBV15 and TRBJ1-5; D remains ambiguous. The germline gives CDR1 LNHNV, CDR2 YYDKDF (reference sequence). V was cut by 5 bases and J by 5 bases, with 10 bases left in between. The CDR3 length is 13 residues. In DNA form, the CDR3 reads TGTGCCACCAGCTCCGGAAGGGATCAGCCCCAGCATTTT. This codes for CATSSGRDQPQHF.

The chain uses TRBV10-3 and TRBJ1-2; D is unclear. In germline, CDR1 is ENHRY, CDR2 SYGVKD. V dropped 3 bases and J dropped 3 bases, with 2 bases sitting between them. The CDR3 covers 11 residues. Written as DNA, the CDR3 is TGTGCCATCAGTGACGACTATGGCTACACCTTC. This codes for CAISDDYGYTF.

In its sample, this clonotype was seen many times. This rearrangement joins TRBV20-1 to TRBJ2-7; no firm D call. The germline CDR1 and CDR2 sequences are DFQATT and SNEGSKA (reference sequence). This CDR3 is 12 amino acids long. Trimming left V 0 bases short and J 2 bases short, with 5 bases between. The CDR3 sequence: CSARDQPYEQYF. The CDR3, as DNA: TGCAGTGCTAGAGATCAGCCCTACGAGCAGTACTTC.

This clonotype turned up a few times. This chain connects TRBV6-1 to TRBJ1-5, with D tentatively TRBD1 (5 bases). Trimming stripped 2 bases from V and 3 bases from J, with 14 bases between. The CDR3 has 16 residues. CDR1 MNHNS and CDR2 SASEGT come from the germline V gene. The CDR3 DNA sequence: TGTGCCAGCAGTGAACGGGGACCTATGGACAATCAGCCCCAGCATTTT. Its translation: CASSERGPMDNQPQHF.

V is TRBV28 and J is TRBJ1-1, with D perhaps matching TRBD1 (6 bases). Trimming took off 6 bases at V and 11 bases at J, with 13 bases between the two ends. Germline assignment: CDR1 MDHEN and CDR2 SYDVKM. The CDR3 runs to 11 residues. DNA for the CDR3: TGTGCCAGCAGCACCAGGGGAGAGGCTTTCTTT. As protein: CASSTRGEAFF.

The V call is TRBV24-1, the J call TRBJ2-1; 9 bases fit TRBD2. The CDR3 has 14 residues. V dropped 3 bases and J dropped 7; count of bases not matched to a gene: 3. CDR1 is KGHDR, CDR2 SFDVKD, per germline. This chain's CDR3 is CATSDPGLANEQFF. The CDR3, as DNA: TGTGCCACCAGTGATCCCGGACTAGCGAATGAGCAGTTCTTC.

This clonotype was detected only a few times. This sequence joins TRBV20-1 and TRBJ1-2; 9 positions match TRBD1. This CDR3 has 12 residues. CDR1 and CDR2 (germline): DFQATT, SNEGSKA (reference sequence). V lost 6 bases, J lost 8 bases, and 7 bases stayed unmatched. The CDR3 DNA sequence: TGCAGTGCCCCGGGACAGGGAGGAGGCTACACCTTC. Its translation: CSAPGQGGGYTF.

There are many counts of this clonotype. CDR3 nucleotides: TGTGCCAGCAGCCGAGGAGACCGGCAGCCCCAGCATTTT. Residues: CASSRGDRQPQHF. The chain is built from TRBV3-1 and TRBJ1-5; D gene uncertain. Germline CDR1 LGHDT, CDR2 YNNKEL (reference sequence). CDR3 length: 13 amino acids. V gave up 4 bases and J gave up 7 bases, with 11 bases separating them.

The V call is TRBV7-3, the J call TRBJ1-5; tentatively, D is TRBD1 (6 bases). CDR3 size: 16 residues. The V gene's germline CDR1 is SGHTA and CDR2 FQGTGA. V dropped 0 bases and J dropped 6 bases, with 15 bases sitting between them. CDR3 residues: CASSLTLGANCQPQHF. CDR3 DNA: TGTGCCAGCAGCTTAACCCTGGGGGCGAATTGTCAGCCCCAGCATTTT.

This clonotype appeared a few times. CDR3 DNA sequence: TGTGCCTGGAGTTCTTTGGCCGGAGCTTTCTTT. Translating gives CAWSSLAGAFF. The chain couples TRBV30 to TRBJ1-1; D call uncertain. The ends were cut back, 2 bases at V and 10 bases at J, with 11 bases in the middle. Germline CDR1 and CDR2: GTSNPN and SVGIG (reference sequence). CDR3 length equals 11 residues.

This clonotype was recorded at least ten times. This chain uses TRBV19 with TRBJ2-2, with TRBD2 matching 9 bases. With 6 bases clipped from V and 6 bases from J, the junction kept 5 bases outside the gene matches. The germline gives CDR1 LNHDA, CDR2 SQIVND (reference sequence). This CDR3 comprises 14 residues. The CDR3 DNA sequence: TGTGCCAGTAGAAGGGTAGCGGGGGCCGGGGAGCTGTTTTTT. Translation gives CASRRVAGAGELFF.

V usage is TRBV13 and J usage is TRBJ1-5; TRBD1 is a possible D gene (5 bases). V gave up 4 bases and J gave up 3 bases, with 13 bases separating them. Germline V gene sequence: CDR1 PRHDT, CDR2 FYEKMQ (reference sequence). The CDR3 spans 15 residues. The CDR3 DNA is TGTGCCAGCAGCTCTGCACAGGAATTCAATCAGCCCCAGCATTTT. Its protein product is CASSSAQEFNQPQHF.

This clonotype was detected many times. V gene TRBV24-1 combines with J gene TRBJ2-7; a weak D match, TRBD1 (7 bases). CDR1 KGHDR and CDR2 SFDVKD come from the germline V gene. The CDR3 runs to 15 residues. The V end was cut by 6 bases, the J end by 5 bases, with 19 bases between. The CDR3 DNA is TGTGCCACCAGTCGCCACACGCGCAGGGGGGACGAGCAGTACTTC. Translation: CATSRHTRRGDEQYF.